This passage covers 26 T cell receptor beta chains from one sample sequenced in a study of T cell responses to AZD1222 COVID-19 vaccine. The protocol was immunoSEQ multiplex PCR, while the TCRdb copy is restricted to in-frame clones and leaves out a portion. The sample holds tens of thousands of clones, around 86% seen once. The specimen was peripheral blood, collected on day 0 of AZD1222 vaccination. These TCRs come from an adult in good health.

This chain links TRBV9 with TRBJ2-1; possibly TRBD2 for D (5 bases). The V end lost 0 bases, the J end lost 4 bases, and 14 bases lay between the germline ends. CDR3 length: 16 residues. Germline CDR1 and CDR2: SGDLS and YYNGEE. The CDR3 DNA reads as TGTGCCAGCAGCGTAGGAAGCGGAGCCGTTTACAATGAGCAGTTCTTC. Protein product: CASSVGSGAVYNEQFF.

The genes are TRBV18 and TRBJ1-2, with D unresolved. Germline V gene data show CDR1 as KGHSH and CDR2 as LQKENI. V lost 5 bases to trimming and J lost 4 bases, with 11 bases between them. The CDR3 is 13 residues long. CDR3 loop: CASSANTPYGYTF. DNA for the CDR3: TGTGCCAGCTCAGCAAATACACCCTATGGCTACACCTTC.

CDR3 nucleotides: TGTGCCTGGAGTGTACAGGGAGGGACCAATCAGCCCCAGCATTTT. Translated, it gives CAWSVQGGTNQPQHF. The rearrangement joins TRBV30 to TRBJ1-5; maybe TRBD1 (6 bases). Trimming shortened V by 0 bases and J by 3 bases, and 12 bases separated the two germline ends. The CDR3 is 15 amino acids. Looked up from germline, CDR1 is GTSNPN and CDR2 is SVGIG (reference sequence).

In regard to this clone: At one boundary the junction diverges from the germline segment, which might be a read error. V usage is TRBV7-7 and J usage is TRBJ2-1; D is possibly TRBD1 or TRBD2 (5 bases each). CDR1 SSHAT and CDR2 FNYEAQ come from the germline V gene (reference sequence). This CDR3 comprises 13 residues. CDR3 amino acids: CASSLGVAEEQFF. Written as DNA, the CDR3 is TGTGCTAGCAGCTTGGGGGTCGCGGAGGAGCAGTTCTTC. The full variable domain, completed using reference TRBV7-7 and TRBJ2-1, is GAGVSQSPRYKVTKRGQDVTLRCDPISSHATLYWYQQALGQGPEFLTYFNYEAQPDKSGLPSDRFSAERPEGSISTLTIQRTEQRDSAMYRCASSLGVAEEQFFGPGTRLTVL.

The chain has TRBV2 and TRBJ2-3; D not resolved. The length of the CDR3 is 13 residues. V was cut by 7 bases and J by 3 bases, with 11 bases left in between. The germline V gene encodes CDR1 SNHLY and CDR2 FYNNEI. DNA of the CDR3: TGTGCCAGCACCTTCTCCGGGACAGATACGCAGTATTTT. It translates to CASTFSGTDTQYF.

This clone has just one count. The V gene is TRBV6-5, the J gene TRBJ2-4, with TRBD1 identical over 10 bases. V lost 8 bases and J lost 8; bases outside the gene matches: 6. The V gene's germline CDR1 is MNHEY and CDR2 SVGAGI. This CDR3 comprises 13 residues. The CDR3 loop is CASQLDRGHIQYF. Written as DNA, the CDR3 is TGTGCCAGCCAACTCGACAGGGGGCACATTCAGTACTTC.

The J gene is TRBJ1-2, the V gene TRBV6-5, with D unresolved. Germline V CDR1 and CDR2: MNHEY, SVGAGI. This CDR3 has 15 residues. The V end was cut by 5 bases, the J end by 2 bases, with 15 bases between. CDR3 sequence: CASSPWAGYNYGYTF. The CDR3 nucleotides are TGTGCCAGCAGTCCCTGGGCAGGTTACAACTATGGCTACACCTTC.

The V gene is TRBV19, the J gene TRBJ2-2; 9 bases line up with TRBD1. CDR1 is LNHDA, CDR2 SQIVND, per germline (reference sequence). This CDR3 has 15 residues. V lost 8 bases to trimming and J lost 2 bases; unmatched junction nucleotides: 6. CDR3 loop: CASRTGATNTGELFF. The CDR3 DNA is TGTGCCAGTCGGACAGGGGCAACTAACACCGGGGAGCTGTTTTTT.

This rearrangement joins TRBV7-2 to TRBJ1-6; D gene uncertain. The CDR3 has 19 amino acids. Germline V CDR1 and CDR2: SGHTA, FQGNSA. V was pared by 5 bases and J by 7 bases, with 27 bases between. The CDR3 region is CASSADVGRLSSRNSPLHF. DNA for the CDR3: TGTGCCAGCAGCGCAGACGTAGGACGATTGTCCTCTAGGAATTCACCCCTCCACTTT.

V gene TRBV30 combines with J gene TRBJ1-3; 7 bases are a match to TRBD1. The CDR3 spans 13 residues. Germline values: CDR1 GTSNPN, CDR2 SVGIG (reference sequence). V shed 2 bases, J shed 4 bases, and the junction held 2 bases outside the gene matches. Here the CDR3 reads CAWSTGEGNTIYF. The CDR3 DNA reads as TGTGCCTGGAGTACAGGGGAAGGAAACACCATATATTTT.

V and J are TRBV6-5 and TRBJ2-2; 8 bases match TRBD1. J was trimmed by 5 bases and V by 0 bases; bases with no gene match: 2. The CDR3 length is 15 residues. Germline values: CDR1 MNHEY, CDR2 SVGAGI. CDR3 residues: CASSYSGQGTGELFF. CDR3 DNA: TGTGCCAGCAGTTACTCAGGACAGGGAACCGGGGAGCTGTTTTTT.

This rearrangement joins TRBV19 to TRBJ2-1; 9 nucleotides line up with TRBD2. V lost 5 bases and J lost 0; bases outside the gene matches: 5. From germline, CDR1 is LNHDA and CDR2 SQIVND (reference sequence). This CDR3 contains 16 residues. The chain's CDR3 is CASSSVSGSSYNEQFF. DNA of the CDR3: TGTGCCAGTAGTTCCGTTAGCGGGAGCTCCTACAATGAGCAGTTCTTC.

This clone was counted a single time. The chain employs TRBV28 and TRBJ2-1; 11 nucleotides agree with TRBD2. Trimming took 5 bases from V and 7 from J; bases not matched to a gene: 13. Per the germline V gene, CDR1 is MDHEN and CDR2 is SYDVKM. The CDR3 consists of 17 residues. CDR3 in amino acids: CASSRAFYSGRANEQFF. Written as DNA, the CDR3 is TGTGCCAGCAGTCGAGCTTTTTATAGCGGGAGGGCGAATGAGCAGTTCTTC.

The rearrangement joins TRBV18 to TRBJ2-7, with D maybe TRBD1 (6 bases). With 3 bases removed from V and 6 bases from J, the gap between germline ends came to 18 bases. This CDR3 comprises 15 residues. Germline CDR1 is KGHSH and CDR2 is LQKENI. CDR3 DNA: TGTGCCAGCTCACCCCGGGCAGGGGTGGGGGTCGAGCAGTACTTC. Its protein is CASSPRAGVGVEQYF.

The gene calls are TRBV20-1 and TRBJ1-1; D is uncertain. The CDR3 spans 14 residues. In germline, CDR1 is DFQATT, CDR2 SNEGSKA (reference sequence). Trimming removed 3 bases from V and 1 base from J, with 12 bases in between. This CDR3 reads CSASIGSPNTEAFF. The CDR3 DNA is TGCAGTGCTAGTATCGGCAGCCCGAACACTGAAGCTTTCTTT.

The chain combines TRBV15 with TRBJ2-3, with a weak D call TRBD1 (6 bases). V was shortened by 3 bases and J by 2 bases, with 15 bases between the two germline ends. The length of the CDR3 is 16 residues. Germline V lookup: CDR1 LNHNV, CDR2 YYDKDF (reference sequence). CDR3 coding DNA: TGTGCCACCAGCAGTGGATCAGGGGCCTCCACAGATACGCAGTATTTT. Translating gives CATSSGSGASTDTQYF.

V and J are TRBV6-5 and TRBJ1-2; the D gene is possibly TRBD1 (6 bases). Germline values: CDR1 MNHEY, CDR2 SVGAGI. The CDR3 runs 13 residues. V lost 8 bases and J lost 4, with 14 bases in between. CDR3 residues: CASGIGQTYGYTF. CDR3 nucleotides: TGTGCCAGCGGGATAGGACAGACCTATGGCTACACCTTC.

The sample holds a few counts of this clone. This chain uses TRBV6-1 with TRBJ1-5; the D gene is possibly TRBD1 (5 bases). The V and J ends lost 1 base and 6 bases respectively, with 16 bases between them. CDR1 MNHNS and CDR2 SASEGT come from the germline V gene. This CDR3 contains 16 residues. The CDR3 nucleotides read TGTGCCAGCAGTGAAGGGGTAGGGTGGGGGATTCAGCCCCAGCATTTT. Its protein is CASSEGVGWGIQPQHF.

V usage is TRBV5-8 and J usage is TRBJ2-3; D is unresolved. Germline CDR1 and CDR2: SGHTS and YDEGEE. CDR3 length equals 12 residues. V lost 3 bases, J lost 5 bases, and 7 bases lay in between. CDR3 sequence reads: CASSSEEDTQYF. CDR3 nucleotide sequence: TGTGCCAGCAGCTCCGAGGAAGATACGCAGTATTTT.

This clone was counted a single time. The J gene is TRBJ2-4, the V gene TRBV30; maybe TRBD1 (5 bases). V was pared by 3 bases and J by 8 bases, with 11 bases between. This CDR3 has 12 amino acids. CDR1 is GTSNPN, CDR2 SVGIG, per germline (reference sequence). CDR3 in amino acids: CAWSGQGYIQYF. In nucleotides, the CDR3 is TGTGCCTGGAGCGGCCAGGGATACATTCAGTACTTC.

V usage is TRBV3-1 (or the pseudogene TRBV3-2) and J usage is TRBJ1-2; a possible D gene is TRBD1 (6 bases). In germline, CDR1 is LGHDT, CDR2 YNNKEL (reference sequence). Trimming stripped 2 bases from V and 1 base from J, with 8 bases between. The CDR3 loop spans 14 amino acids. The CDR3 region is CASSQLDSNYGYTF. The CDR3, as DNA: TGTGCCAGCAGCCAATTGGACAGTAACTATGGCTACACCTTC.

The chain combines TRBV6-1 with TRBJ2-7; perhaps TRBD2 as D (6 bases). Germline V lookup: CDR1 MNHNS, CDR2 SASEGT. This CDR3 is built from 15 residues. V lost 1 base, J lost 3 bases, and 13 bases lay in between. The CDR3 region has the DNA TGTGCCAGCAGTGAAGGCGGGGCTCGGAACTACGAGCAGTACTTC. Amino acids: CASSEGGARNYEQYF.

V gene TRBV11-2 combines with J gene TRBJ2-7; D possibly matches TRBD1 or TRBD2 (6 bases each). Deletions cut 1 base from V and 11 bases from J, with 12 bases between. Germline CDR1 SGHAT, CDR2 FQNNGV. The CDR3 loop spans 12 amino acids. The CDR3 DNA is TGTGCCAGCAGCTTAGTAGGGGGGTCGGAGTACTTC. It is translated as CASSLVGGSEYF.

The V call is TRBV29-1, the J call TRBJ1-2; D call uncertain. V was trimmed by 2 bases and J by 6 bases, leaving 7 bases between them. The germline gives CDR1 SQVTM, CDR2 ANQGSEA. This CDR3 is built from 11 residues. CDR3 in amino acids: CSVELGHGYTF. CDR3 nucleotides: TGCAGCGTTGAATTAGGGCATGGCTACACCTTC.

V gene TRBV30 combines with J gene TRBJ2-3; D possibly matches TRBD1 or TRBD2 (5 bases each). The V end was cut by 5 bases, the J end by 0 bases, with 15 bases between. The CDR3 has 15 residues. Germline CDR1 and CDR2: GTSNPN and SVGIG (reference sequence). The CDR3 nucleotides are TGTGCCTGGTCGAGGGGCCGCCCCAGCACAGATACGCAGTATTTT. This gives the protein CAWSRGRPSTDTQYF. The whole variable domain, remainder taken from reference TRBV30 and TRBJ2-3, is SQTIHQWPATLVQPVGSPLSLECTVEGTSNPNLYWYRQAAGRGLQLLFYSVGIGQISSEVPQNLSASRPQDRQFILSSKKLLLSDSGFYLCAWSRGRPSTDTQYFGPGTRLTVL.

V gene TRBV27 combines with J gene TRBJ1-5; D may be TRBD1 (6 bases). The CDR3 spans 19 residues. Trimming cost V 0 bases and J 2 bases, with 20 bases left between them. Germline CDR1 and CDR2: MNHEY and SMNVEV (reference sequence). The CDR3 DNA sequence: TGTGCCAGCAGTTTATCCCCCTGGACAGCCATCGTTCGCAATCAGCCCCAGCATTTT. It translates to CASSLSPWTAIVRNQPQHF.